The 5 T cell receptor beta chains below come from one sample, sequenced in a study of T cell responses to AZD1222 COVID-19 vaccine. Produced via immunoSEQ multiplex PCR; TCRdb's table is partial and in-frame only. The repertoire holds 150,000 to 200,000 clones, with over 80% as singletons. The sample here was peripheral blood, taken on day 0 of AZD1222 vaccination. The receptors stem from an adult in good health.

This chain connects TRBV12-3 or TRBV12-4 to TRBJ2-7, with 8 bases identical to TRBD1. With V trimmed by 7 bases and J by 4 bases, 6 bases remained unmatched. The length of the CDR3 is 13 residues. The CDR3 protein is CASTRQGPYEQYF. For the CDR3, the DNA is TGTGCCAGCACCCGACAGGGGCCGTACGAGCAGTACTTC.

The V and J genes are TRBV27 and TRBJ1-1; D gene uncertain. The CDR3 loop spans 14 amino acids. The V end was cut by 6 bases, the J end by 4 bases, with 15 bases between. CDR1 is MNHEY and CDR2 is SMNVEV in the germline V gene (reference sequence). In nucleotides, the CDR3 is TGTGCCAGCAGCCACACGGGGATTGGCACTGAAGCTTTCTTT. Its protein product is CASSHTGIGTEAFF.

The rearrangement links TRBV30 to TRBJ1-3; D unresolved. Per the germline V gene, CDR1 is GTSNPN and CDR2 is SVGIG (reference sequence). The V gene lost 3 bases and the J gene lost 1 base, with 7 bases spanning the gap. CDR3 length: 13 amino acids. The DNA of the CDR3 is TGTGCCTGGAGCGGCAGATCTGGAAACACCATATATTTT. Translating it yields CAWSGRSGNTIYF. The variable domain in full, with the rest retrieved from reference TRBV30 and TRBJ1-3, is SQTIHQWPATLVQPVGSPLSLECTVEGTSNPNLYWYRQAAGRGLQLLFYSVGIGQISSEVPQNLSASRPQDRQFILSSKKLLLSDSGFYLCAWSGRSGNTIYFGEGSWLTVV.

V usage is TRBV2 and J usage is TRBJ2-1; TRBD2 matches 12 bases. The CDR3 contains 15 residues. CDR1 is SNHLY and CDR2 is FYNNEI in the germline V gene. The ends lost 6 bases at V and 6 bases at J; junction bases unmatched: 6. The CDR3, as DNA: TGTGCCAGCAGGGGACTAGCGGGTTTGTCCAATGAGCAGTTCTTC. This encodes CASRGLAGLSNEQFF.

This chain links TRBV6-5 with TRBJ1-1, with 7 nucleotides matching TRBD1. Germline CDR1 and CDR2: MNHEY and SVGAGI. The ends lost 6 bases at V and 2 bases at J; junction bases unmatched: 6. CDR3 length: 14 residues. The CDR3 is CASRYRGRNTEAFF. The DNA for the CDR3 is TGTGCCAGCAGGTACAGGGGTCGAAACACTGAAGCTTTCTTT.